One and the same sample provided the 5 T cell receptor beta chains below, sequenced in a study of CD8 T cells in ankylosing spondylitis. MiXCR was run by TCRdb on the 5' RACE reads, yielding one entry per CDR3 protein. The table records some 350,000 distinct CDR3 sequences, about 15% of them present only once. Input material: blood, either unsorted or a sorted T cell fraction (not recorded which). Source of these receptors: a male donor with ankylosing spondylitis or in good health (not recorded which).

The rearrangement uses TRBV3-1 and TRBJ2-1; 8 bases are shared with TRBD2. Per germline, CDR1 LGHDT and CDR2 YNNKEL (reference sequence). The V gene end was trimmed by 3 bases and the J gene end by 0 bases; junction bases not matched to a gene: 10. The CDR3 is made up of 18 amino acids. The CDR3 spells CASSQDGLARSSYNEQFF. The CDR3 nucleotides read TGTGCCAGCAGCCAGGATGGACTAGCTCGGAGCTCCTACAATGAGCAGTTCTTC.

The rearrangement links TRBV6-1 to TRBJ1-6; 8 bases are shared with TRBD1. The CDR3 sequence is 14 residues long. In germline, CDR1 is MNHNS, CDR2 SASEGT. J lost 4 bases, V lost 7 bases, and 3 bases had no gene match. The CDR3: CASTTGVYNSPLHF. As DNA, the CDR3 is TGTGCCAGCACGACAGGGGTTTATAATTCACCCCTCCACTTT.

V and J are TRBV6-5 and TRBJ2-2; weak D call: TRBD1 (7 bases). CDR1 is MNHEY and CDR2 is SVGAGI in the germline V gene. Trimming took off 2 bases at V and 7 bases at J, with 14 bases between the two ends. This CDR3 contains 15 residues. The CDR3 DNA follows: TGTGCCAGCAGTTACCGGTACAGGGGAGGCGGGGAGCTGTTTTTT. It translates to CASSYRYRGGGELFF.

V gene TRBV3-1 combines with J gene TRBJ1-1; 7 bases fit TRBD1. This CDR3 region has 17 residues. Germline V gene data show CDR1 as LGHDT and CDR2 as YNNKEL (reference sequence). V was clipped by 3 bases and J by 0 bases; unmatched bases: 10. CDR3 DNA sequence: TGTGCCAGCAGCCATGGCCCGACGGGACAGTTGAACACTGAAGCTTTCTTT. Residues: CASSHGPTGQLNTEAFF.

This rearrangement joins TRBV12-3 or TRBV12-4 to TRBJ1-4; TRBD1 might be the D (5 bases). There are 14 residues in the CDR3. Trimming shortened V by 3 bases and J by 4 bases, and 9 bases separated the two germline ends. In nucleotides, the CDR3 is TGTGCCAGCAGTTTTTCAGGGCGTAATGAAAAACTGTTTTTT. The encoded protein is CASSFSGRNEKLFF.